The clone carrying this TCR beta chain came up a few times. These data come from a study of blood T cell repertoires in COVID-19. Study background: Sample material is recorded as cDNA or gDNA derived from T cells, B-cell-depleted T cells, or PBMCs.

Source study methods: Scientists estimated how many nucleated cells there were by amplifying reference gene primers. The data were produced by immunoSEQ multiplex PCR, yet TCRdb's version contains in-frame clones alone and is incomplete. Clonal size and the V and J genes are those of that table, whereas D and trimming came from the DNA. The table records 50,000 to 70,000 clones, around 81% of them present only once. Germline-derived CDR1 and CDR2 are KGHDR and SFDVKD. CDR3 length: 15 residues. Between the trimmed V and J ends, which lost 6 bases and 0 bases, there was a span of 8 bases. The sequence came from a human donor in a cohort sampled during active COVID-19. Sequencing was performed on peripheral blood. The rearrangement uses TRBV24-1 and TRBJ2-6; the D is unclear. CDR3 sequence: CATSWSVSGANVLTF. The DNA for the CDR3 is TGTGCCACCAGTTGGAGCGTCTCTGGGGCCAACGTCCTGACTTTC.